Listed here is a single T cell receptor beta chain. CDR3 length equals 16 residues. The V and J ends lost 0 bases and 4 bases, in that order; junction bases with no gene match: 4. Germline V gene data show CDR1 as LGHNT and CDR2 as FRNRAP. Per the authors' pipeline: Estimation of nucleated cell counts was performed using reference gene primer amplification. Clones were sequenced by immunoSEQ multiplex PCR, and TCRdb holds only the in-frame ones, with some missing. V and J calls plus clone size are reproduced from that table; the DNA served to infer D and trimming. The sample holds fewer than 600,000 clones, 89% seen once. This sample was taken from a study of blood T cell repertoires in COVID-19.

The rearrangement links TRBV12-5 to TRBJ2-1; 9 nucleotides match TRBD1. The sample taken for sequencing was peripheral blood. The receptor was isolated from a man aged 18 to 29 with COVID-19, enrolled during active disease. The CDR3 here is CASGLVSGTGYNEQFF. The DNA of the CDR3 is TGTGCTAGTGGTTTGGTGTCCGGGACAGGGTACAATGAGCAGTTCTTC. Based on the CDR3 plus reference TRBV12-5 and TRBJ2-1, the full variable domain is DARVTQTPRHKVTEMGQEVTMRCQPILGHNTVFWYRQTMMQGLELLAYFRNRAPLDDSGMPKDRFSAEMPDATLATLKIQPSEPRDSAVYFCASGLVSGTGYNEQFFGPGTRLTVL.